The T cell receptor beta chain described here comes from a study of T cells in Graves' hyperthyroidism and ophthalmopathy. General study results and limits: Ophthalmopathy was identified by the model a median roughly 6.5 months ahead of onset. Ophthalmopathy was distinguished from stable hyperthyroidism by 13 V-J signatures. The blood repertoire included most of the expanded thyroid clonotypes above 0.001.

It was RNA transcripts that yielded the amplified TCR beta CDR3 regions. First-round RT-PCR with HTBI primers amplified the TCR CDR3 region. TCRdb called the multiplex PCR reads again in MiXCR, with one record for every CDR3 protein. The sample carries a few hundred thousand distinct CDR3 sequences, about 20% recorded once. Trimming removed 6 bases from V and 5 bases from J; junction bases left unmatched: 7. From germline, CDR1 is MNHNS and CDR2 SASEGT. CDR3 length equals 14 residues. The table lists this clonotype with a few counts. Its antigen is unknown. The authors took PBMCs from 10 ml fresh peripheral blood.

The chain uses TRBV6-1 and TRBJ1-2; TRBD1 matches 9 bases. This clonotype originated in a woman aged 45 to 65 with Graves' hyperthyroidism. Sequenced input: blood. The CDR3 nucleotides read TGTGCCAGCAGGAGACAGGGGGTTGGTTATGGCTACACCTTC. Translating it yields CASRRQGVGYGYTF.